A selection of T cell receptor beta chains follows, all from one sample in a study of T cells in Graves' hyperthyroidism and ophthalmopathy. TCRdb reprocessed the multiplex PCR reads via MiXCR and lists one record per CDR3 protein. The repertoire holds around 55,000 distinct CDR3 sequences, with around half as singletons. Sequencing was performed on blood. The receptors originated from a woman aged 45-65 years with Graves' ophthalmopathy. Each CDR3 is given with its conserved first and last residue. A D gene is named only where the DNA matches it firmly. The size of a clone is reported for some rows only, either as once, few or many, or as a class for expanded clones.

V gene	CDR3 length	J gene	D gene	clone size	CDR3 DNA	CDR3 protein
TRBV7-2	17	TRBJ1-5	TRBD1	many	TGTGCCAGCAGCTTAGTTTCCGGGCAGGGGGGAGTCCAGCCCCAGCATTTT	CASSLVSGQGGVQPQHF
TRBV6-5	14	TRBJ2-7	TRBD1	NA	TGTGCCAGCAGTTCCCGACAGGGTGCCTACGAGCAGTACTTC	CASSSRQGAYEQYF
TRBV29-1	13	TRBJ2-5	NA	medium-sized	TGCAGCGTCCTTACGGGAGAGAGGGAGACCCAGTACTTC	CSVLTGERETQYF
TRBV9	15	TRBJ2-1	NA	many	TGTGCCAGCAGCGTAGACGGGAGTCGGGGCGATGAGCAGTTCTTC	CASSVDGSRGDEQFF
TRBV4-3	15	TRBJ2-2	NA	NA	TGCGCCAGCAGCCAATCTTACGGTAACACCGGGGAGCTGTTTTTT	CASSQSYGNTGELFF
TRBV5-6	13	TRBJ1-2	NA	many	TGTGCCAGCAGCTTAAATCAGGACTATGGCTACACCTTC	CASSLNQDYGYTF
TRBV6-4	14	TRBJ2-3	TRBD2	many	TGTGCCAGCAGTGACGGACTAGCGGGAGATACGCAGTATTTT	CASSDGLAGDTQYF
TRBV7-2	12	TRBJ1-6	NA	NA	TGTGCCAGCAGCCTAGACATTTCGCCCCTCCACTTT	CASSLDISPLHF
TRBV24-1	17	TRBJ2-1	TRBD2	NA	TGTGCCACCAGTGAGGCGACTAGCGGGAGGGTGACCAATGAGCAGTTCTTC	CATSEATSGRVTNEQFF
TRBV10-3	18	TRBJ2-1	TRBD2	NA	TGTGCCATCAGTGAACAACGGGGACTAGCGGGAGAGTACAATGAGCAGTTCTTC	CAISEQRGLAGEYNEQFF
TRBV6-5	15	TRBJ2-7	NA	many	TGTGCCAGCAGTTCTCGCGGGGTGTTTCGAAACGAGCAGTACTTC	CASSSRGVFRNEQYF
TRBV2	16	TRBJ2-6	TRBD1	NA	TGTGCCAGCACTTGGACAGGAATCTCTGGGGCCAACGTCCTGACTTTC	CASTWTGISGANVLTF
TRBV29-1	16	TRBJ2-1	NA	NA	TGCAGCGTTGAGGCCCTATTCAGGGGCTCCTACAATGAGCAGTTCTTC	CSVEALFRGSYNEQFF
TRBV20-1	14	TRBJ2-5	TRBD1	NA	TGCAGTGCTAAGGGCAGGGGGAGATCACAGCCCCAGTACTTC	CSAKGRGRSQPQYF
TRBV5-4	14	TRBJ1-5	TRBD1	NA	TGTGCCAGCAGCCAGGACAGGGGGGATCAGCCCCAGCATTTT	CASSQDRGDQPQHF
TRBV10-3	12	TRBJ1-4	NA	NA	TGTGCCATCAGTGCAGATAATGAAAAACTGTTTTTT	CAISADNEKLFF